The 19 T cell receptor beta chains below come from one sample, sequenced in a study of T-cell reconstitution after alpha-beta-depleted transplantation in children. The library targeted TCRbeta and was prepared with unique molecular identifiers. TCRdb fed the PCR reads into MiXCR, producing one record per CDR3 protein. This sample has approximately 630,000 distinct CDR3 sequences, with roughly 13% found just once. This sample comprised PBMCs, obtained before TCRalphabeta/CD19-depleted stem cell transplant. These TCRs come from a girl aged 2 to 10 with congenital amegakaryocytic thrombocytopenia, due to receive a stem cell transplant.

To note about this clonotype: The junction departs from the called germline gene at one end, perhaps through a read error. This CDR3 reads CASSPHALAGVKETQDF. The CDR3 DNA sequence: TGTGCCAGCAGCCCTCATGCCCTAGCGGGAGTAAAGGAGACCCAGGACTTC. J is TRBJ2-5 and V is TRBV7-9, with 10 positions matching TRBD2. The germline V gene encodes CDR1 SEHNR and CDR2 FQNEAQ (reference sequence). The CDR3 is made up of 17 amino acids.

This clonotype was counted between two and nine times. This sequence joins TRBV20-1 and TRBJ2-1; 11 bases line up with TRBD2. With 2 bases clipped from V and 4 bases from J, the junction kept 4 bases outside the gene matches. The CDR3 length is 15 residues. CDR1 and CDR2 from the germline V gene are DFQATT and SNEGSKA (reference sequence). Here the CDR3 DNA reads TGCAGTGCTAGACCAACTAGCGGGGGTTACAATGAGCAGTTCTTC. Translating gives CSARPTSGGYNEQFF.

This clonotype was seen at least ten times. This chain joins TRBV7-6 and TRBJ2-1, with 10 bases aligning to TRBD2. The J segment lost 8 bases and the V segment lost 4 bases, leaving 11 bases of the junction unmatched. Germline V lookup: CDR1 SGHVS, CDR2 FNYEAQ. The CDR3 sequence is 16 residues long. The CDR3 loop is CASSSFTSGNGDEQFF. In DNA form, the CDR3 reads TGTGCCAGCAGCTCGTTCACTAGCGGGAATGGGGATGAGCAGTTCTTC.

This clonotype was picked up many times. This chain links TRBV5-1 with TRBJ2-5, with 7 bases that match TRBD2. Germline-derived CDR1 and CDR2 are SGHRS and YFSETQ. The CDR3 has 15 amino acids. With 4 bases clipped from V and 1 base from J, the junction kept 7 bases outside the gene matches. The CDR3 loop is CASSARRTSQETQYF. In nucleotides, the CDR3 is TGCGCCAGCAGCGCCCGACGGACTAGCCAAGAGACCCAGTACTTC. The full variable domain, rest sourced from reference TRBV5-1 and TRBJ2-5, is KAGVTQTPRYLIKTRGQQVTLSCSPISGHRSVSWYQQTPGQGLQFLFEYFSETQRNKGNFPGRFSGRQFSNSRSEMNVSTLELGDSALYLCASSARRTSQETQYFGPGTRLLVL.

This clonotype was observed a few times. The chain combines TRBV20-1 with TRBJ2-5; no clear D gene. Trimming left V 4 bases short and J 0 bases short, with 18 bases between. Germline V gives CDR1 DFQATT, CDR2 SNEGSKA (reference sequence). CDR3 size: 16 residues. CDR3: CSANQRRSWDQETQYF. The DNA of the CDR3 is TGCAGTGCTAATCAACGACGATCTTGGGACCAAGAGACCCAGTACTTC.

Note on this clonotype: At one end the junction does not follow the germline gene, possibly because of a read error. The chain couples TRBV3-1 to TRBJ1-4; D might be TRBD1 (6 bases). The length of the CDR3 is 18 residues. Looked up from germline, CDR1 is LGHDT and CDR2 is YNNKEL (reference sequence). CDR3 sequence reads: CATSQGTTARGGYEKLFF. In nucleotides, the CDR3 is TGTGCCACCAGCCAAGGCACGACGGCCAGGGGCGGATATGAAAAACTGTTTTTT. Using reference TRBV3-1 and TRBJ1-4 for the parts outside the CDR3, the full variable domain is DTAVSQTPKYLVTQMGNDKSIKCEQNLGHDTMYWYKQDSKKFLKIMFSYNNKELIINETVPNRFSPKSPDKAHLNLHINSLELGDSAVYFCATSQGTTARGGYEKLFFGSGTQLSVL.

The rearrangement uses TRBV7-2 and TRBJ1-1; D gene unclear. V dropped 1 base and J dropped 11 bases, with 17 bases sitting between them. Germline CDR1 reads SGHTA; CDR2 reads FQGNSA. This CDR3 contains 14 residues. In DNA form, the CDR3 reads TGTGCCAGCAGCTTAGATCGGGGATCGGCCCACGCTTTCTTT. This gives the protein CASSLDRGSAHAFF. The full variable domain, its missing parts supplied by reference TRBV7-2 and TRBJ1-1, is GAGVSQSPSNKVTEKGKDVELRCDPISGHTALYWYRQSLGQGLEFLIYFQGNSAPDKSGLPSDRFSAERTGGSVSTLTIQRTQQEDSAVYLCASSLDRGSAHAFFGQGTRLTVV.

This clonotype was seen at least ten times. V gene TRBV12-3 or TRBV12-4 combines with J gene TRBJ2-2, with 9 bases matching TRBD2. CDR3 size: 15 residues. Trimming took 6 bases from V and 5 from J; bases not matched to a gene: 7. The CDR3 sequence is CASSRSGSRTGELFF. DNA for the CDR3: TGTGCCAGCAGCCGTAGCGGGAGTCGGACCGGGGAGCTGTTTTTT.

This clonotype was seen at least ten times. J is TRBJ1-2 and V is TRBV5-1; D is ambiguous. CDR1 SGHRS and CDR2 YFSETQ come from the germline V gene. The V end was cut by 2 bases, the J end by 2 bases, with 13 bases between. The CDR3 covers 15 residues. The CDR3 loop is CASSFALSTNYGYTF. CDR3 sequence (DNA): TGCGCCAGCAGCTTCGCCCTCTCGACCAACTATGGCTACACCTTC.

In this sample, this clonotype turned up many times. This chain links TRBV20-1 with TRBJ2-3; unclear D gene. Germline V gives CDR1 DFQATT, CDR2 SNEGSKA (reference sequence). The CDR3 is 12 residues long. V lost 7 bases, J lost 2 bases, and 10 bases lay in between. The CDR3 DNA reads as TGCAGTGGGTTAGTGGCCACAGATACGCAGTATTTT. It encodes CSGLVATDTQYF.

This clonotype was detected many times. V gene TRBV12-3 or TRBV12-4 combines with J gene TRBJ2-7; 7 bases are a match to TRBD1. This CDR3 contains 13 residues. Trimming cost V 6 bases and J 2 bases; bases outside gene matches: 4. The CDR3 nucleotides are TGTGCCAGCAGACTACAGGGGACCTACGAGCAGTACTTC. Encoded protein: CASRLQGTYEQYF.

This clonotype was detected a few times. This rearrangement joins TRBV12-3 or TRBV12-4 to TRBJ2-1; the D gene could be TRBD1 or TRBD2 (5 bases each). CDR3 length equals 14 residues. V was clipped by 8 bases and J by 9 bases, with 20 bases between them. The DNA of the CDR3 is TGTGCCAGCGCCGCCGGGACCCCTGAGGGTGAGCAGTTCTTC. Translated, it gives CASAAGTPEGEQFF.

In this sample, this clonotype turned up a few times. This sequence joins TRBV20-1 and TRBJ2-3; 7 positions agree with TRBD1. CDR1 is DFQATT and CDR2 is SNEGSKA in the germline V gene (reference sequence). This CDR3 has 18 amino acids. J was trimmed by 1 base and V by 6 bases; bases with no gene match: 19. Written as DNA, the CDR3 is TGCAGTGCAGAGAGACAGGGAAGGGTATTAAGGGGCACAGATACGCAGTATTTT. Translating gives CSAERQGRVLRGTDTQYF.

The chain employs TRBV29-1 and TRBJ2-1, with 15 positions matching TRBD2. CDR3 length: 18 amino acids. Losses at the gene ends were 4 bases for V and 2 bases for J; bases not matched to a gene: 9. Germline loops: CDR1 SQVTM, CDR2 ANQGSEA. The CDR3 sequence is CSVGDPGLAGGTYNEQFF. The CDR3 DNA is TGCAGCGTTGGGGACCCGGGACTAGCGGGAGGAACCTACAATGAGCAGTTCTTC.

In this sample, this clonotype turned up a few times. This chain connects TRBV7-9 to TRBJ2-1; TRBD2 matches 8 bases. The CDR3 consists of 16 residues. CDR1 is SEHNR and CDR2 is FQNEAQ in the germline V gene (reference sequence). After removal of 6 bases from V and 5 bases from J, the junction contained 12 bases not matched to a gene. The CDR3 loop is CASRSSGPAPHNEQFF. CDR3 nucleotide sequence: TGTGCCAGCAGATCTAGCGGGCCCGCCCCCCACAATGAGCAGTTCTTC. The variable domain in full, completed from reference TRBV7-9 and TRBJ2-1, reads DTGVSQNPRHKITKRGQNVTFRCDPISEHNRLYWYRQTLGQGPEFLTYFQNEAQLEKSRLLSDRFSAERPKGSFSTLEIQRTEQGDSAMYLCASRSSGPAPHNEQFFGPGTRLTVL.

In its sample, this clonotype was seen a few times. This chain joins TRBV20-1 and TRBJ2-5; tentatively, D is TRBD2 (5 bases). With 1 base removed from V and 2 bases from J, the gap between germline ends came to 14 bases. Germline values: CDR1 DFQATT, CDR2 SNEGSKA (reference sequence). There are 15 residues in the CDR3. The CDR3 reads CSARVATKPQETQYF. CDR3 bases: TGCAGTGCTAGAGTAGCGACAAAACCTCAAGAGACCCAGTACTTC.

This chain links TRBV5-6 with TRBJ2-2, with TRBD2 matching 7 bases. The CDR3 spans 19 residues. The V gene end was trimmed by 4 bases and the J gene end by 3 bases; junction bases not matched to a gene: 18. The germline V gene encodes CDR1 SGHDT and CDR2 YYEEEE. CDR3 in DNA: TGTGCCAGCAGCGGCGGGCGGGAGAACCCCCTACCTGACACCGGGGAGCTGTTTTTT. Protein product: CASSGGRENPLPDTGELFF.

In its sample, this clonotype was seen many times. The chain employs TRBV20-1 and TRBJ2-1, with 8 nucleotides matching TRBD1. J gave up 8 bases and V 3 bases, and 3 bases lay outside the gene matches. The CDR3 consists of 12 residues. Germline V gene data show CDR1 as DFQATT and CDR2 as SNEGSKA (reference sequence). The CDR3 sequence: CSARDRAHEQFF. CDR3 coding DNA: TGCAGTGCTAGGGACAGGGCCCATGAGCAGTTCTTC.

This clonotype was observed at least ten times. This chain uses TRBV20-1 with TRBJ2-2, with 12 bases lining up with TRBD2. Germline V CDR1 and CDR2: DFQATT, SNEGSKA (reference sequence). The CDR3 extends over 17 amino acids. V lost 3 bases and J lost 1; bases outside the gene matches: 6. CDR3 sequence: CSARTSLAGGNTGELFF. The CDR3 coding sequence is TGCAGTGCTAGGACTTCACTAGCGGGAGGGAACACCGGGGAGCTGTTTTTT.